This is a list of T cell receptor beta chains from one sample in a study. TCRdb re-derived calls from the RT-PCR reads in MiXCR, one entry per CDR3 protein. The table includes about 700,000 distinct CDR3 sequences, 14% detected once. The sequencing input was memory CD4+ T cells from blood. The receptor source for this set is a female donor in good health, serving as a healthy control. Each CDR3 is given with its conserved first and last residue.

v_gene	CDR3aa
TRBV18	CASSSTTGGDVGGYTF
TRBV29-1	CSVDGTSTDTQYF
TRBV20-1	CSASLRRAGYEQYF
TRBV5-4	CASSLETGEGAQYF
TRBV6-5	CASSPDPTYEQYF
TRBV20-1	CSARVPSGSGLGQETQYF
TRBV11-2	CASSLGGGGLYEQYF
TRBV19	CAGRPQGGGGYTF
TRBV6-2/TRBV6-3	CASGKSGTSGTSRNEQFF
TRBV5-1	CASSLQGQGDEKLFF
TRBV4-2	CASSQDGTSSTTQYF
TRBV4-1	CASSQRASAVDEQFF
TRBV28	CASGPGGRRIYEQYF
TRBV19	CASSKVSGKGQETQYF
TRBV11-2	CASSETSGSWDEQFF
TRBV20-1	CSARDGGSLDEQFF
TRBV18	CASSQLSTDTQYF
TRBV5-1	CASSPSLAKNIQYF
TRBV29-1	CSVVNAQQNTEAFF
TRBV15	CATSRDLGRETQYF
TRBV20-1	CSATGLNYGYTF
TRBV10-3	CAISESLASRDTQYF
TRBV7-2	CASSLQRGELFF
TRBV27	CASSRGTGQGYEQYF
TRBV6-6	CASSYRTGWTEAFF
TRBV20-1	CSGTSGAYNEQFF
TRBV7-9	CASNLDGAAPVSF
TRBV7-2	CASSLAAGAYEQYF
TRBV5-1	CASSLGQRTGETQYF
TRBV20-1	CSATKNGGYTF
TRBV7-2	CASSPDWGEQYF
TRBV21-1	CASSKAKGSYNTEAFF
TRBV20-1	CSARGWVGRAQETQYF
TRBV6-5	CASSYSTGSSYEQYF
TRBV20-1	CSAPTDRHYEQYF
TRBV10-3	CAISDRGTAKEETQYF
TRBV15	CATSRDGQAKYGYTF
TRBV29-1	CSVGMGDEQYF
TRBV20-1	CSASLAVPYNEQFF
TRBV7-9	CASPSSGTAGGELFF
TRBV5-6	CASSLAEGHRYNEQFF
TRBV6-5	CASSYDGQGNYGYTF
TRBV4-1	CASRGDEQFF
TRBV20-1	CSASPRAGLTYEQYF
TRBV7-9	CAGEYNEQFF
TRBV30	CAWSVPGQWQPQHF
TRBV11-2	CASSTRTGGEETQYF
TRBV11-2	CASSSRTGVDIRSTIYF
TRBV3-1	CASSQATGLLYTF
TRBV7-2	CASSAWTGNPGNTIYF
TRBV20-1	CSAPDRGNQPQHF
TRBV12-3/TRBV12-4	CASSLRHQNTEAFF
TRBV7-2	CASSRRWGNEKLFF
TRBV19	CASSMRASNTGELFF